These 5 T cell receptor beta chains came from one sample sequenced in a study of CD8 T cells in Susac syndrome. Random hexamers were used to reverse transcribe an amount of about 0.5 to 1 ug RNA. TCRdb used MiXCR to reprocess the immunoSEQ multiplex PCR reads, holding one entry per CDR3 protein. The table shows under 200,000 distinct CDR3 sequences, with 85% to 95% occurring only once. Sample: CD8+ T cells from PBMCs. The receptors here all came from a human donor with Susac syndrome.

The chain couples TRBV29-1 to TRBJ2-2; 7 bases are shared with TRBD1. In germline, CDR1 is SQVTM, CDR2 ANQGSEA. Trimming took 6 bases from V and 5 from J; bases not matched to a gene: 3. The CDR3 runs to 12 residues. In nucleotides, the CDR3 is TGCAGCGTACCGACAGGGACCGGGGAGCTGTTTTTT. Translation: CSVPTGTGELFF.

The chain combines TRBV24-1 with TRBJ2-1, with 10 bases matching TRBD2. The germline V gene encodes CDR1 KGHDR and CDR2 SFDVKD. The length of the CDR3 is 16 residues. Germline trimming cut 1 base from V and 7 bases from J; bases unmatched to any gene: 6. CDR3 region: CATSDLAGGPRNEQFF. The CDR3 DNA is TGTGCCACCAGTGATTTAGCGGGGGGGCCACGGAATGAGCAGTTCTTC.

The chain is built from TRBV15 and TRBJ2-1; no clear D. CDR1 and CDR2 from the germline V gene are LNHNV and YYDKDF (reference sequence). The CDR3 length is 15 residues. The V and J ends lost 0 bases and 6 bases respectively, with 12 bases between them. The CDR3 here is CATSRDGGPVNEQFF. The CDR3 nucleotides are TGTGCCACCAGCAGAGATGGTGGGCCCGTCAATGAGCAGTTCTTC.

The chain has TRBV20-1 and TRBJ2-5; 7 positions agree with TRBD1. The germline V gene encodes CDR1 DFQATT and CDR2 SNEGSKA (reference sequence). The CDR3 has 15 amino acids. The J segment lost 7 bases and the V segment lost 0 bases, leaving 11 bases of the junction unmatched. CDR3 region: CSARDRDSSKMTQYF. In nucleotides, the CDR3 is TGCAGTGCTAGAGATAGGGACAGTAGCAAGATGACCCAGTACTTC.

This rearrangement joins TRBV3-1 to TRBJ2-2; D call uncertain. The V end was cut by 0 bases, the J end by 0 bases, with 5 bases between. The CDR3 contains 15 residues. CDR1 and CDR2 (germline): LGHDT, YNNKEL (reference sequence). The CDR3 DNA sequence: TGTGCCAGCAGCCAAGATTTTACGAACACCGGGGAGCTGTTTTTT. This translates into CASSQDFTNTGELFF.